These 17 T cell receptor beta chains came from one sample sequenced in a study of blood T cell repertoires in COVID-19. TCRdb's copy holds only in-frame clones and misses some; the assay was immunoSEQ multiplex PCR. The sample consists of some 140,000 clones, around 88% of them appearing once. Sequencing used peripheral blood. These receptors came from a woman aged 45 to 65 who had recovered from COVID-19.

V is TRBV4-3 and J is TRBJ2-7; D might be TRBD1 (5 bases). The V and J ends lost 2 bases and 2 bases respectively, with 13 bases between them. The V gene's germline CDR1 is LGHNA and CDR2 YSLEER. The CDR3 has 15 amino acids. The CDR3 here is CASSQQPTGTYEQYF. In DNA, the CDR3 is TGCGCCAGCAGCCAACAACCAACAGGTACCTACGAGCAGTACTTC.

This CDR3 reads CAISESAGYGYTF. The DNA of the CDR3 is TGTGCCATCAGTGAGTCTGCAGGGTATGGCTACACCTTC. This chain connects TRBV10-3 to TRBJ1-2, with TRBD1 as a possible D gene (5 bases). Germline values: CDR1 ENHRY, CDR2 SYGVKD. There are 13 residues in the CDR3. Deletions cut 0 bases from V and 5 bases from J, with 7 bases between.

This sequence joins TRBV11-3 and TRBJ2-2; D possibly corresponds to TRBD1 (6 bases). The CDR3 totals 15 residues. Germline V CDR1 and CDR2: SGHNT, YENEEA. The V end lost 5 bases, the J end lost 4 bases, and 14 bases lay between the germline ends. The CDR3 nucleotides are TGTGCCAGCAGCCAGGGGAGTCTTGGCACCGGGGAGCTGTTTTTT. It yields the protein CASSQGSLGTGELFF.

The J gene is TRBJ2-7, the V gene TRBV11-3; 11 positions agree with TRBD2. The CDR3 contains 15 residues. Germline V CDR1 and CDR2: SGHNT, YENEEA. With V trimmed by 5 bases and J by 4 bases, 7 bases remained unmatched. CDR3 bases: TGTGCCAGCAGCCCCCGACTAGCGGGGACGTACGAGCAGTACTTC. This translates into CASSPRLAGTYEQYF.

The chain links TRBV6-5 to TRBJ1-5, with 8 nucleotides matching TRBD1. The germline V gene has CDR1 MNHEY and CDR2 SVGAGI. The CDR3 has 13 amino acids. V lost 6 bases to trimming and J lost 4 bases; unmatched junction nucleotides: 2. The CDR3 DNA follows: TGTGCCAGCAGAAGGACAGGGAATCAGCCCCAGCATTTT. It is translated as CASRRTGNQPQHF.

The rearrangement joins TRBV7-2 to TRBJ2-2; D is uncertain. This CDR3 is built from 12 residues. CDR1 is SGHTA, CDR2 FQGNSA, per germline. V lost 0 bases to trimming and J lost 11 bases, with 7 bases between them. The chain's CDR3 is CASSLAGFELFF. DNA of the CDR3: TGTGCCAGCAGCTTAGCCGGGTTTGAGCTGTTTTTT.

The chain carries TRBV24-1 and TRBJ1-3; D might be TRBD1 (5 bases). Germline V gene sequence: CDR1 KGHDR, CDR2 SFDVKD. CDR3 size: 16 residues. The V end lost 5 bases, the J end lost 0 bases, and 13 bases lay between the germline ends. DNA of the CDR3: TGTGCCACCAGTGGCCCCGGGGGTGCCTCTGGAAACACCATATATTTT. It specifies CATSGPGGASGNTIYF.

The rearrangement uses TRBV5-4 and TRBJ2-7; 7 bases are shared with TRBD1. The germline CDR1 and CDR2 sequences are SGHNT and YYREEE (reference sequence). V lost 3 bases and J lost 5; bases outside the gene matches: 8. The CDR3 consists of 14 residues. CDR3 region: CASSSGQSGHEQYF. The DNA of the CDR3 is TGTGCCAGCAGCTCGGGACAGTCCGGACACGAGCAGTACTTC.

V gene TRBV19 combines with J gene TRBJ2-2, with a weak D call TRBD2 (6 bases). The germline CDR1 and CDR2 sequences are LNHDA and SQIVND (reference sequence). This CDR3 has 15 residues. V was clipped by 1 base and J by 7 bases, with 13 bases between them. CDR3 residues: CASSIGLEYGGELFF. CDR3 nucleotide sequence: TGTGCCAGTAGTATAGGACTAGAGTACGGCGGGGAGCTGTTTTTT. The variable domain in full, completed from reference TRBV19 and TRBJ2-2, reads DGGITQSPKYLFRKEGQNVTLSCEQNLNHDAMYWYRQDPGQGLRLIYYSQIVNDFQKGDIAEGYSVSREKKESFPLTVTSAQKNPTAFYLCASSIGLEYGGELFFGEGSRLTVL.

Here the CDR3 reads CSVDRKWGGAYGYTF. The CDR3 DNA follows: TGCAGCGTTGATCGGAAATGGGGAGGGGCCTATGGCTACACCTTC. The V and J genes are TRBV29-1 and TRBJ1-2, with a tentative D call TRBD1 (5 bases). From germline, CDR1 is SQVTM and CDR2 ANQGSEA. The CDR3 runs 15 residues. The ends were cut back, 3 bases at V and 4 bases at J, with 18 bases in the middle.

The chain carries TRBV12-3 or TRBV12-4 and TRBJ1-5; D gene unclear. The ends were cut back, 7 bases at V and 0 bases at J, with 7 bases in the middle. The CDR3 extends over 13 amino acids. Here the CDR3 DNA reads TGTGCCAGCACAGACTATAGCAATCAGCCCCAGCATTTT. Translated, it gives CASTDYSNQPQHF.

The CDR3 nucleotides are TGTGCCTGGAGTATGGGGCCAGATACGCAGTATTTT. Translation: CAWSMGPDTQYF. This rearrangement joins TRBV30 to TRBJ2-3, with D perhaps TRBD1 (5 bases). This CDR3 contains 12 residues. From germline, CDR1 is GTSNPN and CDR2 SVGIG (reference sequence). With 2 bases removed from V and 4 bases from J, the gap between germline ends came to 7 bases. The variable domain in full, with the rest retrieved from reference TRBV30 and TRBJ2-3, is SQTIHQWPATLVQPVGSPLSLECTVEGTSNPNLYWYRQAAGRGLQLLFYSVGIGQISSEVPQNLSASRPQDRQFILSSKKLLLSDSGFYLCAWSMGPDTQYFGPGTRLTVL.

This clone was seen once. V usage is TRBV15 and J usage is TRBJ2-5, with D maybe TRBD2 (5 bases). The germline V and J ends were trimmed by 0 bases and 4 bases, with 21 bases remaining between them. This CDR3 spans 18 amino acids. Germline loops: CDR1 LNHNV, CDR2 YYDKDF (reference sequence). The CDR3 sequence: CATSRDVFPWAEVETQYF. CDR3 nucleotides: TGTGCCACCAGCAGAGATGTTTTTCCTTGGGCGGAGGTAGAGACCCAGTACTTC.

Here the CDR3 DNA reads TGTGCCAACTTAACTAGCGGGAGGGCCCTTCGTGGGGCCAACGTCCTGACTTTC. Translated, it gives CANLTSGRALRGANVLTF. The chain couples TRBV27 to TRBJ2-6; TRBD2 agrees at 13 bases. Losses at the gene ends were 10 bases for V and 3 bases for J; bases not matched to a gene: 12. Germline V CDR1 and CDR2: MNHEY, SMNVEV (reference sequence). This CDR3 has 18 residues.

The rearrangement joins TRBV4-1 to TRBJ1-1; D remains ambiguous. Germline V gene lookup returns CDR1 MGHRA and CDR2 YSYEKL. This CDR3 contains 15 residues. V gave up 0 bases and J gave up 8 bases, with 16 bases separating them. The DNA of the CDR3 is TGCGCCAGCAGCCAAGATATAAGTACGCGGTTAGAAGCTTTCTTT. This translates into CASSQDISTRLEAFF.

V is TRBV21-1 and J is TRBJ1-5. TRBV21-1 is termed a pseudogene. The CDR3 sequence is 17 residues long. The CDR3 DNA follows: TGTGCCAGCAGCAAAACCGTCGTGGAGGCGTGGGGTCAGCCCCAGCATTTT. It is translated as CASSKTVVEAWGQPQHF.

The chain is built from TRBV11-2 and TRBJ2-2, with D possibly being TRBD1 (6 bases). CDR1 is SGHAT, CDR2 FQNNGV, per germline. CDR3 length equals 18 residues. V was clipped by 1 base and J by 5 bases, with 20 bases between them. This CDR3 reads CASSLARRGTLMTGELFF. In nucleotides, the CDR3 is TGTGCCAGCAGCTTAGCTAGAAGGGGGACCCTGATGACCGGGGAGCTGTTTTTT.